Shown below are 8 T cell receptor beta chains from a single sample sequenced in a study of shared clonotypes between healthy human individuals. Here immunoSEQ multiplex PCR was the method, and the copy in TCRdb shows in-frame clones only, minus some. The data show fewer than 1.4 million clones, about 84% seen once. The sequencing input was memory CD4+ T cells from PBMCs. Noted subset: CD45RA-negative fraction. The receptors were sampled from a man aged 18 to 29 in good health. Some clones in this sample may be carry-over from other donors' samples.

The CDR3 DNA reads as TGCGCCAGCAGCTTGCAGGACCGTACAGATACGCAGTATTTT. This encodes CASSLQDRTDTQYF. V gene TRBV5-1 combines with J gene TRBJ2-3; D call uncertain. The CDR3 length is 14 residues. The V end was cut by 1 base, the J end by 3 bases, with 9 bases between. Germline V gene data show CDR1 as SGHRS and CDR2 as YFSETQ. The full variable domain, its missing parts supplied by reference TRBV5-1 and TRBJ2-3, is KAGVTQTPRYLIKTRGQQVTLSCSPISGHRSVSWYQQTPGQGLQFLFEYFSETQRNKGNFPGRFSGRQFSNSRSEMNVSTLELGDSALYLCASSLQDRTDTQYFGPGTRLTVL.

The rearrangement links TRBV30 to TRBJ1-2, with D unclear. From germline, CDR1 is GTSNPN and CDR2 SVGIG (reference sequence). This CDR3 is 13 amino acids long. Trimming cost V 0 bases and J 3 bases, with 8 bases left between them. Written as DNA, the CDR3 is TGTGCCTGGAGTGTACCGAGAGACTATGGCTACACCTTC. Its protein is CAWSVPRDYGYTF.

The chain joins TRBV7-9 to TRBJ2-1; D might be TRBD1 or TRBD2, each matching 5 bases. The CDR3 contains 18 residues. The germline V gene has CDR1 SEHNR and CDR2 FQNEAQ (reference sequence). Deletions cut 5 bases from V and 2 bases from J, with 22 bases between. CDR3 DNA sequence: TGTGCCAGCAGCCCTCGTTGGGACCTCGAAGAGGCCTACAATGAGCAGTTCTTC. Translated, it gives CASSPRWDLEEAYNEQFF. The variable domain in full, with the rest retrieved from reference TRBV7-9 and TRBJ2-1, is DTGVSQNPRHKITKRGQNVTFRCDPISEHNRLYWYRQTLGQGPEFLTYFQNEAQLEKSRLLSDRFSAERPKGSFSTLEIQRTEQGDSAMYLCASSPRWDLEEAYNEQFFGPGTRLTVL.

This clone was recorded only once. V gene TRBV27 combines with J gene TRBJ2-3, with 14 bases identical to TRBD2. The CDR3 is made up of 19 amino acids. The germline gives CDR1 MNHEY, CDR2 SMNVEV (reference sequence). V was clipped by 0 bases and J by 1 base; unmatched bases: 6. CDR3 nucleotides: TGTGCCAGCAGTTTATCCGGGACTAGCGGGAGAGGGGGCACAGATACGCAGTATTTT. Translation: CASSLSGTSGRGGTDTQYF.

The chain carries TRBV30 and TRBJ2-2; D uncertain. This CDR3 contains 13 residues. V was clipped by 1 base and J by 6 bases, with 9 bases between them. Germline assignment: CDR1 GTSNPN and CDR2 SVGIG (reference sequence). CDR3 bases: TGTGCCTGGAGTGAAGGGTTCCCCGGGGAGCTGTTTTTT. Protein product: CAWSEGFPGELFF.

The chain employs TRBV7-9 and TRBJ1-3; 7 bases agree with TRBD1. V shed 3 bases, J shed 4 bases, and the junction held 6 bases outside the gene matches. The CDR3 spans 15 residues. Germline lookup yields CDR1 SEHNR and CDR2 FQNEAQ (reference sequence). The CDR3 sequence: CASSLTGRYGNTIYF. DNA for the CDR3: TGTGCCAGCAGCTTGACAGGGCGGTACGGAAACACCATATATTTT.

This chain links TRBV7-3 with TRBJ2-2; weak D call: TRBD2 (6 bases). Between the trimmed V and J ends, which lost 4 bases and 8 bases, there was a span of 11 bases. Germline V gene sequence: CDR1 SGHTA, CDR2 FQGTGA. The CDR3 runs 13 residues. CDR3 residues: CASSSGLEGELFF. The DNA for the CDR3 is TGTGCCAGCAGCTCGGGACTCGAAGGGGAGCTGTTTTTT.

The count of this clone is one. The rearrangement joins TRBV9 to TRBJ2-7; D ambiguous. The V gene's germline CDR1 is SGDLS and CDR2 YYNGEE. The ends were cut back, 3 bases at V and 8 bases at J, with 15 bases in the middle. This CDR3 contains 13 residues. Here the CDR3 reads CASSGLGEGKQYF. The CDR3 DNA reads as TGTGCCAGCAGCGGACTCGGAGAAGGCAAGCAGTACTTC.